The rows below give T cell receptor beta chains drawn from one sample of a study of cytomegalovirus exposure and HLA in healthy donors. The assay was immunoSEQ multiplex PCR, and TCRdb's table has in-frame clones only and misses some. The sample records roughly 140,000 clones, around 80% being singletons. The sequenced sample consisted of PBMCs. The receptors were sampled from a woman in her sixties in good health and CMV-seropositive. CDR3s include the opening cysteine and the closing phenylalanine or tryptophan. Fields, in order: CDR3 protein, CDR3 DNA, clone size, D gene, V gene, J gene. D genes are given only for firm matches. Part of the rows lack a size; the others show once, few, many or a class for expanded clones.

CDR3: CASSLGGGRPQHF; DNA: TGTGCCAGCAGCCTTGGCGGGGGACGGCCCCAGCATTTT; size: -; D: -; V: TRBV7-2; J: TRBJ1-5
CDR3: CASSPPSGIPEQFF; DNA: TGTGCCAGCTCACCCCCTAGCGGGATCCCCGAGCAGTTCTTC; size: -; D: TRBD2; V: TRBV18; J: TRBJ2-1
CDR3: CASSLIVSYEQYF; DNA: TGTGCCAGCAGTTTAATCGTTTCCTACGAGCAGTACTTC; size: -; D: -; V: TRBV28; J: TRBJ2-7
CDR3: CASSQDFWTSGMLETQYF; DNA: TGTGCCAGCAGCCAAGATTTTTGGACTAGCGGGATGTTAGAGACCCAGTACTTC; size: -; D: TRBD2; V: TRBV14; J: TRBJ2-5
CDR3: CAWSAGFSNQPQHF; DNA: TGTGCCTGGAGTGCCGGGTTTAGCAATCAGCCCCAGCATTTT; size: once; D: -; V: TRBV30; J: TRBJ1-5
CDR3: CASSLAGGSEQYF; DNA: TGCGCCAGCAGCTTAGCGGGAGGTAGCGAGCAGTACTTC; size: -; D: TRBD2; V: TRBV5-1; J: TRBJ2-7
CDR3: CASSDSRLAASSYNEQFF; DNA: TGTGCCAGCAGTGATTCTAGGCTAGCGGCAAGCTCCTACAATGAGCAGTTCTTC; size: -; D: TRBD2; V: TRBV2; J: TRBJ2-1
CDR3: CSVGGQPSTDTQYF; DNA: TGCAGCGTGGGGGGACAGCCTAGCACAGATACGCAGTATTTT; size: -; D: -; V: TRBV29-1; J: TRBJ2-3
CDR3: CASSYRQGGNEQFF; DNA: TGCGCCAGCAGCTACCGACAGGGGGGGAATGAGCAGTTCTTC; size: -; D: TRBD1; V: TRBV4-1; J: TRBJ2-1
CDR3: CAISEVIAGAGTGELFF; DNA: TGTGCCATCAGTGAAGTAATAGCGGGAGCGGGGACCGGGGAGCTGTTTTTT; size: few; D: TRBD2; V: TRBV10-3; J: TRBJ2-2
CDR3: CASTPPGGRNYEQYF; DNA: TGTGCCAGCACTCCCCCGGGGGGACGGAACTACGAGCAGTACTTC; size: -; D: TRBD2; V: TRBV28; J: TRBJ2-7
CDR3: CASSLAPDREAFF; DNA: TGTGCCAGCAGCTTAGCCCCCGACAGAGAAGCTTTCTTT; size: -; D: -; V: TRBV7-6; J: TRBJ1-1
CDR3: CASSLTQNSGNTIYF; DNA: TGTGCCAGCAGCTTAACACAGAACTCTGGAAACACCATATATTTT; size: -; D: -; V: TRBV7-2; J: TRBJ1-3
CDR3: CATSRDLSGGSNQPQHF; DNA: TGTGCCACCAGCAGAGATCTTTCAGGGGGCAGCAATCAGCCCCAGCATTTT; size: -; D: TRBD1; V: TRBV15; J: TRBJ1-5
CDR3: CARSPRTGGNTIYF; DNA: TGTGCCAGAAGCCCTAGGACAGGAGGAAACACCATATATTTT; size: -; D: TRBD1; V: TRBV5-3; J: TRBJ1-3
CDR3: CASTALAGAYNEQFF; DNA: TGTGCCAGCACCGCCTTAGCGGGAGCTTACAATGAGCAGTTCTTC; size: -; D: TRBD2; V: TRBV7-9; J: TRBJ2-1
CDR3: CAISEAGEADTQYF; DNA: TGTGCCATCAGTGAGGCGGGGGAGGCAGATACGCAGTATTTT; size: -; D: TRBD2; V: TRBV10-3; J: TRBJ2-3
CDR3: CASSYSIFQGYEQYF; DNA: TGTGCCAGCAGTTACTCGATTTTTCAGGGCTACGAGCAGTACTTC; size: -; D: -; V: TRBV6-6; J: TRBJ2-7
CDR3: CASSQEPTRGPANEKLFF; DNA: TGCGCCAGCAGCCAAGAACCCACCAGGGGCCCAGCTAATGAAAAACTGTTTTTT; size: -; D: -; V: TRBV4-1; J: TRBJ1-4
CDR3: CASSAPGRGGEQYF; DNA: TGTGCCAGCAGTGCCCCCGGGAGGGGCGGCGAGCAGTACTTC; size: -; D: TRBD2; V: TRBV25-1; J: TRBJ2-7
CDR3: CASSFSSGRALEQFF; DNA: TGTGCCAGCAGCTTTTCTAGCGGGAGGGCCCTTGAGCAGTTCTTC; size: -; D: TRBD2; V: TRBV7-2; J: TRBJ2-1
CDR3: CASRGGQGLYEQYF; DNA: TGTGCCAGCCGGGGGGGACAGGGACTCTACGAGCAGTACTTC; size: -; D: -; V: TRBV2; J: TRBJ2-7
CDR3: CASSLALAGGNNEQFF; DNA: TGCGCCAGCAGCTTGGCTCTAGCGGGAGGAAATAATGAGCAGTTCTTC; size: -; D: TRBD2; V: TRBV5-1; J: TRBJ2-1
CDR3: CASSQDSRRNEKLFF; DNA: TGCGCCAGCAGCCAAGATAGTCGGAGGAATGAAAAACTGTTTTTT; size: -; D: -; V: TRBV4-3; J: TRBJ1-4
CDR3: CASSPGLDYEQYF; DNA: TGTGCCAGCAGCCCGGGACTAGACTACGAGCAGTACTTC; size: -; D: TRBD2; V: TRBV5-5; J: TRBJ2-7
CDR3: CASSDRTGLEQYF; DNA: TGTGCCAGCAGTGACAGGACAGGACTCGAGCAGTACTTC; size: -; D: TRBD1; V: TRBV6-1; J: TRBJ2-7
CDR3: CASSPGTGRYEQYF; DNA: TGTGCCAGCAGTCCAGGGACAGGGAGGTACGAGCAGTACTTC; size: -; D: TRBD1; V: TRBV28; J: TRBJ2-7
CDR3: CASKGETQYF; DNA: TGTGCCAGCAAGGGGGAGACCCAGTACTTC; size: few; D: -; V: TRBV7-6; J: TRBJ2-5
CDR3: CSVEDGSTYEQYF; DNA: TGCAGCGTTGAAGACGGGAGTACCTACGAGCAGTACTTC; size: -; D: -; V: TRBV29-1; J: TRBJ2-7
CDR3: CASSLDAGSNQPQHF; DNA: TGTGCCAGCAGCTTAGATGCAGGCAGCAATCAGCCCCAGCATTTT; size: -; D: -; V: TRBV11-2; J: TRBJ1-5
CDR3: CASSSAGGSNQPQHF; DNA: TGTGCCAGCAGCTCCGCGGGGGGGAGCAATCAGCCCCAGCATTTT; size: -; D: -; V: TRBV9; J: TRBJ1-5
CDR3: CASSKGLGLAGWGSYNEQFF; DNA: TGTGCCAGTAGTAAAGGGTTGGGACTAGCGGGATGGGGGTCCTACAATGAGCAGTTCTTC; size: -; D: TRBD2; V: TRBV19; J: TRBJ2-1
CDR3: CASSLSGPLNEQFF; DNA: TGTGCCAGCAGCCTTAGCGGCCCTTTAAATGAGCAGTTCTTC; size: -; D: -; V: TRBV27; J: TRBJ2-1
CDR3: CASSWELAPGPYEQYF; DNA: TGTGCCAGCAGCTGGGAACTAGCCCCGGGCCCCTACGAGCAGTACTTC; size: -; D: -; V: TRBV7-8; J: TRBJ2-7
CDR3: CASTKGRTGGNQPQHF; DNA: TGTGCCAGCACCAAAGGCCGGACAGGGGGCAATCAGCCCCAGCATTTT; size: -; D: TRBD1; V: TRBV5-5; J: TRBJ1-5
CDR3: CASYRAQGTTEAFF; DNA: TGTGCCAGCTATCGGGCTCAGGGGACCACTGAAGCTTTCTTT; size: -; D: -; V: TRBV6-6; J: TRBJ1-1
CDR3: CAISESGANAGRKGDTQYF; DNA: TGTGCCATCAGTGAGTCGGGGGCGAACGCCGGGAGGAAGGGAGATACGCAGTATTTT; size: -; D: -; V: TRBV10-3; J: TRBJ2-3